A single sample is the source of the 28 T cell receptor beta chains below, sequenced in a study of blood T cell repertoires in COVID-19. Repertoires were generated with immunoSEQ multiplex PCR, while TCRdb's copy carries only in-frame clones and drops some. Seen here are 55,000 to 80,000 clones, around nine tenths observed once, and the top ten hold more than 1%. The sample was peripheral blood. The receptors were gathered from a man aged 65 to 79 with acute or convalescent COVID-19.

V gene TRBV6-5 combines with J gene TRBJ1-1; D gene uncertain. The length of the CDR3 is 14 residues. Germline V gene data show CDR1 as MNHEY and CDR2 as SVGAGI. Trimming pared 2 bases from V and 1 base from J, leaving 8 bases between. CDR3 in DNA: TGTGCCAGCAGTTACGAACCAGGGAACACTGAAGCTTTCTTT. It translates to CASSYEPGNTEAFF.

For the CDR3, the DNA is TGTGCCAGCAGCCAGGGAGGGGTGGCTTTCTTT. The encoded protein is CASSQGGVAFF. This rearrangement joins TRBV3-1 (or the pseudogene TRBV3-2) to TRBJ1-1, with D maybe TRBD1 (5 bases). Deletions cut 3 bases from V and 11 bases from J, with 10 bases between. Per the germline V gene, CDR1 is LGHDT and CDR2 is YNNKEL (reference sequence). The CDR3 extends over 11 amino acids.

This clone was seen a few times. The chain uses TRBV15 and TRBJ1-5; D is possibly TRBD1 (5 bases). CDR1 and CDR2 from the germline V gene are LNHNV and YYDKDF (reference sequence). The CDR3 sequence is 13 residues long. The germline V and J ends were trimmed by 1 base and 5 bases, with 6 bases remaining between them. DNA for the CDR3: TGTGCCACCAGCAGAGCACAGGATCAGCCCCAGCATTTT. This sequence encodes CATSRAQDQPQHF.

V gene TRBV5-1 combines with J gene TRBJ2-7, with 9 bases lining up with TRBD2. CDR1 is SGHRS and CDR2 is YFSETQ in the germline V gene. The CDR3 totals 13 residues. The junction had 1 base not matched to a gene; V was cut back by 2 bases and J by 4 bases. The DNA for the CDR3 is TGCGCCAGCAGCTTTAGCGGGAGTTACGAGCAGTACTTC. This gives the protein CASSFSGSYEQYF.

This clone was detected once. The V and J genes are TRBV28 and TRBJ2-1, with 9 bases lining up with TRBD2. This CDR3 contains 14 residues. The V segment lost 4 bases and the J segment 5 bases; nucleotides outside the gene matches: 3. Germline V gene lookup returns CDR1 MDHEN and CDR2 SYDVKM. The CDR3 reads CASSSTSGHNEQFF. In nucleotides, the CDR3 is TGTGCCAGCAGTTCGACTAGCGGACACAATGAGCAGTTCTTC.

The V and J genes are TRBV19 and TRBJ1-2, with 7 bases matching TRBD1. With V trimmed by 3 bases and J by 5 bases, 3 bases remained unmatched. Per the germline V gene, CDR1 is LNHDA and CDR2 is SQIVND (reference sequence). The CDR3 runs 13 residues. The CDR3: CASSMGQWYGYTF. Written as DNA, the CDR3 is TGTGCCAGTAGTATGGGACAGTGGTATGGCTACACCTTC. Looking up the rest from reference TRBV19 and TRBJ1-2 gives the full variable domain: DGGITQSPKYLFRKEGQNVTLSCEQNLNHDAMYWYRQDPGQGLRLIYYSQIVNDFQKGDIAEGYSVSREKKESFPLTVTSAQKNPTAFYLCASSMGQWYGYTFGSGTRLTVV.

V usage is TRBV5-1 and J usage is TRBJ2-7, with D tentatively TRBD2 (6 bases). CDR1 is SGHRS and CDR2 is YFSETQ in the germline V gene. V lost 0 bases to trimming and J lost 4 bases, with 14 bases between them. The CDR3 has 15 residues. The CDR3 nucleotides read TGCGCCAGCAGCTTGGCCCTCGGAGGGAGATACGAGCAGTACTTC. Translation: CASSLALGGRYEQYF.

Written as DNA, the CDR3 is TGTGCCAGCTCACCTACCAGGCGGGAGCTGTTTTTT. This sequence encodes CASSPTRRELFF. The chain uses TRBV18 and TRBJ2-2; D remains unclear. Per the germline V gene, CDR1 is KGHSH and CDR2 is LQKENI. This CDR3 has 12 amino acids. The V end was cut by 3 bases, the J end by 9 bases, with 8 bases between.

This clone was counted between two and nine times. V and J are TRBV19 and TRBJ2-5; 8 bases are a match to TRBD2. CDR1 and CDR2 from the germline V gene are LNHDA and SQIVND (reference sequence). The ends lost 3 bases at V and 5 bases at J; junction bases unmatched: 8. This CDR3 is built from 15 residues. For the CDR3, the DNA is TGTGCCAGTAGTATTAACGGGGGGGGCGCGGAGACCCAGTACTTC. Translated: CASSINGGGAETQYF.

This clone was seen a few times. The rearrangement links TRBV7-9 to TRBJ1-5; D may be TRBD1 (6 bases). Germline CDR1 is SEHNR and CDR2 is FQNEAQ (reference sequence). CDR3 length: 14 residues. The V end was cut by 1 base, the J end by 7 bases, with 11 bases between. As DNA, the CDR3 is TGTGCCAGCAGCTTAGAGCAGGGACACCAGCCCCAGCATTTT. It codes for CASSLEQGHQPQHF.

The chain uses TRBV2 and TRBJ2-7; 7 bases match TRBD2. Germline-derived CDR1 and CDR2 are SNHLY and FYNNEI. With V trimmed by 7 bases and J by 0 bases, 6 bases remained unmatched. CDR3 length: 14 amino acids. The CDR3 DNA follows: TGTGCCAGCACCCTGCGGGGGAGCTCCTACGAGCAGTACTTC. Amino acids: CASTLRGSSYEQYF.

The chain carries TRBV6-5 and TRBJ2-7; 7 bases line up with TRBD1. This CDR3 has 13 residues. V lost 9 bases, J lost 0 bases, and 5 bases stayed unmatched. Per germline, CDR1 MNHEY and CDR2 SVGAGI. CDR3 residues: CASADRDSYEQYF. The CDR3 nucleotides read TGTGCCAGTGCCGACAGGGACTCCTACGAGCAGTACTTC.

The chain has TRBV29-1 and TRBJ1-1; D call uncertain. The V gene lost 7 bases and the J gene lost 4 bases, with 13 bases spanning the gap. The CDR3 has 12 amino acids. Germline loops: CDR1 SQVTM, CDR2 ANQGSEA. The CDR3 region is CSAEPGSTEAFF. The CDR3 DNA reads as TGCAGCGCCGAACCGGGGAGCACTGAAGCTTTCTTT. Filled out from reference TRBV29-1 and TRBJ1-1, the complete variable domain reads SAVISQKPSRDICQRGTSLTIQCQVDSQVTMMFWYRQQPGQSLTLIATANQGSEATYESGFVIDKFPISRPNLTFSTLTVSNMSPEDSSIYLCSAEPGSTEAFFGQGTRLTVV.

CDR3 DNA: TGCGCCAGCAGCCCGACAGGGGAATTTGGCTACACCTTC. Translated: CASSPTGEFGYTF. This sequence joins TRBV10-2 and TRBJ1-2, with 8 bases lining up with TRBD1. V gave up 6 bases and J gave up 7 bases; unmatched junction bases: 7. This CDR3 comprises 13 residues. Looked up from germline, CDR1 is WSHSY and CDR2 is SAAADI.

The chain carries TRBV29-1 and TRBJ2-3, with D unclear. This CDR3 contains 15 residues. Germline values: CDR1 SQVTM, CDR2 ANQGSEA. V lost 1 base and J 1 base, leaving 12 bases between the germline ends. The CDR3 DNA reads TGCAGCGTTGAAGGATCCTACGTCGGCACAGATACGCAGTATTTT. Its translation is CSVEGSYVGTDTQYF.

This clone has just one count. This chain uses TRBV5-1 with TRBJ2-2; perhaps TRBD1 as D (5 bases). Trimming took off 4 bases at V and 3 bases at J, with 7 bases between the two ends. Germline V gene sequence: CDR1 SGHRS, CDR2 YFSETQ. This CDR3 spans 13 amino acids. CDR3 loop: CASSQGDTGELFF. Here the CDR3 DNA reads TGCGCCAGCAGCCAGGGCGACACCGGGGAGCTGTTTTTT.

The count of this clone is one. This chain connects TRBV5-1 to TRBJ2-3; TRBD2 aligns across 8 bases. Trimming took 0 bases from V and 5 from J; bases not matched to a gene: 2. The germline V gene encodes CDR1 SGHRS and CDR2 YFSETQ. The length of the CDR3 is 14 residues. The CDR3 DNA follows: TGCGCCAGCAGCTTGGTCACTAGCGGAGATACGCAGTATTTT. It yields the protein CASSLVTSGDTQYF.

The chain is built from TRBV6-5 and TRBJ1-5, with 7 bases fitting TRBD1. The CDR3 runs 14 residues. Looked up from germline, CDR1 is MNHEY and CDR2 is SVGAGI. Trimming at V came to 7 bases and at J to 7 bases, leaving 10 bases not matched to a gene. The DNA for the CDR3 is TGTGCCAGCACCTTCGGGAGGGGGCAACAGCCCCAGCATTTT. As protein: CASTFGRGQQPQHF.

The DNA for the CDR3 is TGTGCCAGCAGCCCGGATGGGGGGGGGCAGGAGACCCAGTACTTC. The encoded protein is CASSPDGGGQETQYF. J is TRBJ2-5 and V is TRBV5-4; tentatively, D is TRBD2 (7 bases). The CDR3 has 15 residues. Germline values: CDR1 SGHNT, CDR2 YYREEE (reference sequence). Trimming shortened V by 4 bases and J by 5 bases, and 18 bases separated the two germline ends. Variable domain in full (rest from reference TRBV5-4 and TRBJ2-5): ETGVTQSPTHLIKTRGQQVTLRCSSQSGHNTVSWYQQALGQGPQFIFQYYREEENGRGNFPPRFSGLQFPNYSSELNVNALELDDSALYLCASSPDGGGQETQYFGPGTRLLVL.

This rearrangement joins TRBV19 to TRBJ1-2; D is possibly TRBD1 (6 bases). Germline lookup yields CDR1 LNHDA and CDR2 SQIVND (reference sequence). Trimming shortened V by 8 bases and J by 4 bases, and 14 bases separated the two germline ends. The CDR3 has 13 amino acids. CDR3 DNA sequence: TGTGCCAGTGGGACACAACAATTCTATGGCTACACCTTC. It codes for CASGTQQFYGYTF.

The gene calls are TRBV18 and TRBJ2-5, with 8 bases fitting TRBD2. The CDR3 has 17 amino acids. V lost 3 bases and J lost 5; bases outside the gene matches: 14. Germline CDR1 and CDR2: KGHSH and LQKENI. CDR3 DNA sequence: TGTGCCAGCTCACCGGGGATAAGCGGGGGAGAGGGGGAGACCCAGTACTTC. Translating it yields CASSPGISGGEGETQYF.

CDR3: CAISRSGGRAESYNEQFF. The CDR3 nucleotides read TGTGCCATCTCCCGTTCGGGCGGGAGGGCCGAATCCTACAATGAGCAGTTCTTC. The chain combines TRBV10-3 with TRBJ2-1, with 9 bases identical to TRBD2. This CDR3 contains 18 residues. Germline CDR1 reads ENHRY; CDR2 reads SYGVKD. J gave up 1 base and V 8 bases, and 15 bases lay outside the gene matches.

The CDR3 loop reads CASSLYGGHEQFF. CDR3 nucleotide sequence: TGCGCCAGCAGCTTGTACGGGGGTCATGAGCAGTTCTTC. The chain carries TRBV5-1 and TRBJ2-1; possibly TRBD2 for D (6 bases). The CDR3 runs 13 residues. From germline, CDR1 is SGHRS and CDR2 YFSETQ. V was pared by 1 base and J by 8 bases, with 10 bases between.

The chain links TRBV4-2 to TRBJ2-1, with 9 positions matching TRBD2. This CDR3 contains 15 residues. Germline CDR1 reads LGHNA; CDR2 reads YNFKEQ. V lost 3 bases to trimming and J lost 4 bases; unmatched junction nucleotides: 4. The CDR3 DNA follows: TGTGCCAGCAGCCAGAGGCGGGGGGGATACAATGAGCAGTTCTTC. As protein: CASSQRRGGYNEQFF.

In this sample, this clone turned up a few times. CDR3 DNA sequence: TGTGCCAGCAGCCGTCTCTACGAGCAGTACTTC. It yields the protein CASSRLYEQYF. The chain has TRBV3-1 (or the pseudogene TRBV3-2) and TRBJ2-7; no clear D gene. Germline V CDR1 and CDR2: LGHDT, YNNKEL (reference sequence). This CDR3 contains 11 residues. V dropped 4 bases and J dropped 3 bases, with 4 bases sitting between them.

This clone ranks as medium-sized. For the CDR3, the DNA is TGTGCCAGCAGTGACAGGGACAATCAGCCCCAGCATTTT. It specifies CASSDRDNQPQHF. This rearrangement joins TRBV6-2 or TRBV6-3 to TRBJ1-5, with 7 bases that match TRBD1. CDR1 and CDR2 (germline): MNHEY, SVGEGT. This CDR3 comprises 13 residues. Losses at the gene ends were 5 bases for V and 3 bases for J; bases not matched to a gene: 1.

The chain recombines TRBV6-6 with TRBJ2-4, with 7 bases lining up with TRBD1. CDR1 and CDR2 (germline): MNHNY, SVGAGI (reference sequence). This CDR3 comprises 13 residues. V lost 7 bases to trimming and J lost 8 bases; unmatched junction nucleotides: 8. CDR3 sequence reads: CASTPGGGDIQYF. The DNA of the CDR3 is TGTGCCAGCACCCCAGGGGGTGGGGACATTCAGTACTTC.

DNA of the CDR3: TGTGCCAGCAATGGGGGGGACACTGAAGCTTTCTTT. Protein: CASNGGDTEAFF. This chain connects TRBV7-9 to TRBJ1-1; possibly TRBD1 for D (5 bases). Trimming removed 7 bases at V and 3 bases at J, with 9 bases between. The germline CDR1 and CDR2 sequences are SEHNR and FQNEAQ (reference sequence). This CDR3 comprises 12 residues.